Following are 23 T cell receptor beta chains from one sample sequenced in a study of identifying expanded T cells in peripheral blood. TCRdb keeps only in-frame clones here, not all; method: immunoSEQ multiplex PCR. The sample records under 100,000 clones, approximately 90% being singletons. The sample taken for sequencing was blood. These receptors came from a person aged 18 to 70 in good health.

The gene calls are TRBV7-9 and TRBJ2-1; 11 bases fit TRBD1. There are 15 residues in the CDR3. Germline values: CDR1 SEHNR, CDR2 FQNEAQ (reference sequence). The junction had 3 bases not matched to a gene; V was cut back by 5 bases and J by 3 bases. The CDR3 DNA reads TGTGCCAGCAGCCTGGGACAGGGGGGCTACAATGAGCAGTTCTTC. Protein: CASSLGQGGYNEQFF. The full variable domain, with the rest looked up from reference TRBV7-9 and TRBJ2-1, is DTGVSQNPRHKITKRGQNVTFRCDPISEHNRLYWYRQTLGQGPEFLTYFQNEAQLEKSRLLSDRFSAERPKGSFSTLEIQRTEQGDSAMYLCASSLGQGGYNEQFFGPGTRLTVL.

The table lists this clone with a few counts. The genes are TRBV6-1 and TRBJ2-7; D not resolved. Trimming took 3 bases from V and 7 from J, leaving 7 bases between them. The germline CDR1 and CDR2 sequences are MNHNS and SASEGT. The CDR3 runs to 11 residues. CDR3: CASSDRLEQYF. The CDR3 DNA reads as TGTGCCAGCAGTGACCGCTTAGAGCAGTACTTC.

The chain's CDR3 is CASSGRGWSDTQYF. CDR3 DNA: TGTGCCAGCAGTGGCAGGGGGTGGTCAGATACGCAGTATTTT. The rearrangement uses TRBV6-1 and TRBJ2-3, with TRBD1 matching 7 bases. V lost 4 bases and J lost 4; bases outside the gene matches: 5. The CDR3 extends over 14 amino acids. Germline CDR1 is MNHNS and CDR2 is SASEGT.

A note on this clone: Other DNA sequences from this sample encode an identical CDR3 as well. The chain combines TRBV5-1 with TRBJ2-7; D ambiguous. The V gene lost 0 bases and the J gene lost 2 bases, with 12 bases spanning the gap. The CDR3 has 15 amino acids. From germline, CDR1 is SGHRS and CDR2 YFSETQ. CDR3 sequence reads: CASSLAQAPPYEQYF. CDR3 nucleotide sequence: TGCGCCAGCAGCTTGGCCCAAGCCCCCCCCTACGAGCAGTACTTC.

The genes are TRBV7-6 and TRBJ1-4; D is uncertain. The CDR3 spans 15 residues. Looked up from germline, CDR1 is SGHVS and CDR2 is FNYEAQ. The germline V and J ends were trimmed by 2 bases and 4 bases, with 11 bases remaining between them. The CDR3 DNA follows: TGTGCCAGCAGCTTAAACGGGCGGGATAATGAAAAACTGTTTTTT. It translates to CASSLNGRDNEKLFF.

This chain's CDR3 is CASSIGGYGYTF. The CDR3 nucleotides are TGTGCCAGCAGCATCGGGGGTTATGGCTACACCTTC. This chain links TRBV13 with TRBJ1-2; TRBD1 might be the D (5 bases). Germline lookup yields CDR1 PRHDT and CDR2 FYEKMQ (reference sequence). Trimming removed 5 bases from V and 5 bases from J, with 9 bases in between. This CDR3 contains 12 residues.

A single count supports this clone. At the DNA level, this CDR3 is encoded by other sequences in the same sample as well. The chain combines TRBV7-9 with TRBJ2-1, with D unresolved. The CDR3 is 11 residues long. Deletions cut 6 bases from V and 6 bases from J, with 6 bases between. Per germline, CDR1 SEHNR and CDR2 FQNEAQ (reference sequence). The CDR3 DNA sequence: TGTGCCAGCAGTTTCAGCAATGAGCAGTTCTTC. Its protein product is CASSFSNEQFF. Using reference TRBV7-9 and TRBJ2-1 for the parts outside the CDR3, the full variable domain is DTGVSQNPRHKITKRGQNVTFRCDPISEHNRLYWYRQTLGQGPEFLTYFQNEAQLEKSRLLSDRFSAERPKGSFSTLEIQRTEQGDSAMYLCASSFSNEQFFGPGTRLTVL.

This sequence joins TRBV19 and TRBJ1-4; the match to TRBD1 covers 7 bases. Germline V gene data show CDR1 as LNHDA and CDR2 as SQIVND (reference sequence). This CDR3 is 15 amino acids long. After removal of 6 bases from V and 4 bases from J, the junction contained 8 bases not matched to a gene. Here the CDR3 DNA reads TGTGCCAGTAGCTCTTCAGGGGGTATTAATGAAAAACTGTTTTTT. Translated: CASSSSGGINEKLFF.

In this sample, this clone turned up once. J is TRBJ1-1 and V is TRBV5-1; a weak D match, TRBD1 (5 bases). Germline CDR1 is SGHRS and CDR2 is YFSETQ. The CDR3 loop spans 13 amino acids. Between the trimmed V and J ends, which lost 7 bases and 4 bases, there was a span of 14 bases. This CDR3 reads CASGRGSGTEAFF. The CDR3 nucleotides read TGCGCCAGCGGGAGGGGTTCAGGCACTGAAGCTTTCTTT. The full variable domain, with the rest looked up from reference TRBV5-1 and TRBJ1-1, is KAGVTQTPRYLIKTRGQQVTLSCSPISGHRSVSWYQQTPGQGLQFLFEYFSETQRNKGNFPGRFSGRQFSNSRSEMNVSTLELGDSALYLCASGRGSGTEAFFGQGTRLTVV.

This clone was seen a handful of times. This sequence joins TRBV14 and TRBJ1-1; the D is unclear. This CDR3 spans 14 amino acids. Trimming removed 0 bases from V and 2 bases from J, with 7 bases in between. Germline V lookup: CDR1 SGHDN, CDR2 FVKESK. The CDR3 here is CASSQEGVNTEAFF. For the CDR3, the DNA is TGTGCCAGCAGCCAAGAAGGAGTCAACACTGAAGCTTTCTTT.

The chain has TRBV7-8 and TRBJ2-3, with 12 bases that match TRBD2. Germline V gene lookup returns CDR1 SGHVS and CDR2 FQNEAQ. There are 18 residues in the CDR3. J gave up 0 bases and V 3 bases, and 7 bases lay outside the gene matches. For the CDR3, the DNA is TGTGCCAGCAGCTTGTCTAGCGGGAGGGCCCTCAGCACAGATACGCAGTATTTT. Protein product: CASSLSSGRALSTDTQYF. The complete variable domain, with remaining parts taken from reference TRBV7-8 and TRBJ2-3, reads GAGVSQSPRYKVAKRGQDVALRCDPISGHVSLFWYQQALGQGPEFLTYFQNEAQLDKSGLPSDRFFAERPEGSVSTLKIQRTQQEDSAVYLCASSLSSGRALSTDTQYFGPGTRLTVL.

CDR3 in DNA: TGTGCCAGTAGTATACGGGACAGCCTCAGGCCCACTGAAGCTTTCTTT. Translating it yields CASSIRDSLRPTEAFF. The rearrangement joins TRBV19 to TRBJ1-1, with 7 bases identical to TRBD1. The J segment lost 4 bases and the V segment lost 2 bases, leaving 10 bases of the junction unmatched. The CDR3 length is 16 residues. The V gene's germline CDR1 is LNHDA and CDR2 SQIVND (reference sequence).

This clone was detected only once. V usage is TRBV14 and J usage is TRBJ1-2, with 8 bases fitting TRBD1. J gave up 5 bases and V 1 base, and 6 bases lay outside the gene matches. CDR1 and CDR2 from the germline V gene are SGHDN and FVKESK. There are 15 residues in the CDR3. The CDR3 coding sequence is TGTGCCAGCAGCCAAGGTGCCGGGACAGGTTATGGCTACACCTTC. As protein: CASSQGAGTGYGYTF.

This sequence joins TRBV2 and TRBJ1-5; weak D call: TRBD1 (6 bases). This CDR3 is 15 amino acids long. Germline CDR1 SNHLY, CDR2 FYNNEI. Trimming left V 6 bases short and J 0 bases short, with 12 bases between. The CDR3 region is CASSPTGNSNQPQHF. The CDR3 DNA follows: TGTGCCAGCAGCCCTACAGGGAATAGCAATCAGCCCCAGCATTTT.

CDR3 protein: CASSQDRDTEAFF. The CDR3 DNA is TGCGCCAGCAGCCAAGATCGGGACACTGAAGCTTTCTTT. This chain connects TRBV4-3 to TRBJ1-1; no reliable D call. The V and J ends lost 0 bases and 3 bases respectively, with 5 bases between them. This CDR3 is 13 amino acids long. Per the germline V gene, CDR1 is LGHNA and CDR2 is YSLEER.

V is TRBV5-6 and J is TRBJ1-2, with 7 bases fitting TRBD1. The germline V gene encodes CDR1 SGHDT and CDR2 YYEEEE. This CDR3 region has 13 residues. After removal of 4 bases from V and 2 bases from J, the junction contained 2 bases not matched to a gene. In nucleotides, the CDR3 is TGTGCCAGCAGCGAGGACAGGAACTATGGCTACACCTTC. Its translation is CASSEDRNYGYTF.

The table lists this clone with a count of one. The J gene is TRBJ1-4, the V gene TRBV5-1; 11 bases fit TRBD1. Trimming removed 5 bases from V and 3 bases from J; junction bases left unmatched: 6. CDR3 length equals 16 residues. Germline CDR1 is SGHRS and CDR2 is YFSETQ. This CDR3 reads CASRAGQGASNEKLFF. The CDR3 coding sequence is TGCGCCAGCAGGGCAGGACAGGGGGCTTCTAATGAAAAACTGTTTTTT.

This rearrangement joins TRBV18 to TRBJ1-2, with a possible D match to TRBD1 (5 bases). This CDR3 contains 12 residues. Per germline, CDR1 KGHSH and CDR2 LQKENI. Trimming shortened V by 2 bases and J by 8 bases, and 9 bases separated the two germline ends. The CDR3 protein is CASSPGRDGYTF. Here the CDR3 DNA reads TGTGCCAGCTCACCAGGAAGGGACGGCTACACCTTC.

The CDR3 loop reads CASTTHRGQGTEAFF. The CDR3 bases are TGTGCCAGCACCACCCACCGGGGGCAAGGTACTGAAGCTTTCTTT. V usage is TRBV6-6 and J usage is TRBJ1-1, with D perhaps TRBD1 (6 bases). Germline assignment: CDR1 MNHNY and CDR2 SVGAGI (reference sequence). V lost 7 bases to trimming and J lost 5 bases, with 20 bases between them. This CDR3 contains 15 residues.

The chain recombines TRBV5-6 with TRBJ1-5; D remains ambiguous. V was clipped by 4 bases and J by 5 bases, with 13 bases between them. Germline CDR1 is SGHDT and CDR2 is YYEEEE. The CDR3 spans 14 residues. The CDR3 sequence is CASSPGNIDQPQHF. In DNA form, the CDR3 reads TGTGCCAGCAGCCCCGGGAATATCGATCAGCCCCAGCATTTT.

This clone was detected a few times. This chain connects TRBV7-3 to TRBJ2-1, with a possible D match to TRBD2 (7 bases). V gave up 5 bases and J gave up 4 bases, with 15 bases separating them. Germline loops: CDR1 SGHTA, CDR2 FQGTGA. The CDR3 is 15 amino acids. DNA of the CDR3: TGTGCCAGCAGCAATAAGGGGGGGACTTACAATGAGCAGTTCTTC. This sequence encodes CASSNKGGTYNEQFF.

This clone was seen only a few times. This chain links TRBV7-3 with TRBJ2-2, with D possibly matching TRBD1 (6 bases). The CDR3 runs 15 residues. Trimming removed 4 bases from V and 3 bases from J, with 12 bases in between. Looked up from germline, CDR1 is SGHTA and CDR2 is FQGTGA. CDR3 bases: TGTGCCAGCAGCTCGGGACAAGGGGACACCGGGGAGCTGTTTTTT. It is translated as CASSSGQGDTGELFF.

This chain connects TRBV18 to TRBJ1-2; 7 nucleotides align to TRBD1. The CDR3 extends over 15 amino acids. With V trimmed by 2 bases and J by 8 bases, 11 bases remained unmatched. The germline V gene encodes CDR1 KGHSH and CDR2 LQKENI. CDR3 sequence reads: CASSPALTGPEGYTF. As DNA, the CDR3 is TGTGCCAGCTCACCAGCCTTGACAGGGCCGGAAGGCTACACCTTC.